This is a list of T cell receptor beta chains from one sample in a study of blood T cells in healthy people across ages. TCRdb reprocessed the 5' RACE reads with MiXCR, giving one entry per CDR3 protein. Altogether around 2 million distinct CDR3 sequences are present, roughly 43% being singletons, with the ten largest covering 20% to 25%. The sample was blood. The receptors shown here come from a human donor in good health. Both conserved end residues are part of each CDR3. A D gene is named only where the DNA matches it firmly. A clone size is listed for some rows: how often the clone was seen (once, few, many), or a class if it is expanded.

v_call: TRBV9
clone_size: NA
d_call: NA
cdr3_length: 19
j_call: TRBJ2-6
cdr3_aa: CASSVGGATRSSGANVLTF
cdr3_nt: TGTGCCAGCAGCGTAGGGGGGGCGACTAGAAGCTCTGGGGCCAACGTCCTGACTTTC

v_call: TRBV15
clone_size: NA
d_call: NA
cdr3_length: 15
j_call: TRBJ1-1
cdr3_aa: CATSRDRDGNTEAFF
cdr3_nt: TGTGCCACCAGCAGAGATCGGGACGGTAACACTGAAGCTTTCTTT

v_call: TRBV5-1
clone_size: many
d_call: NA
cdr3_length: 12
j_call: TRBJ2-3
cdr3_aa: CASSLMSDTQYF
cdr3_nt: TGCGCCAGCAGCTTGATGAGTGATACGCAGTATTTT

v_call: TRBV2
clone_size: few
d_call: NA
cdr3_length: 14
j_call: TRBJ2-1
cdr3_aa: CASRARSSYNEQFF
cdr3_nt: TGTGCCAGCAGGGCGAGGAGCTCCTACAATGAGCAGTTCTTC

v_call: TRBV29-1
clone_size: many
d_call: NA
cdr3_length: 12
j_call: TRBJ2-7
cdr3_aa: CSVGTQPYEQYF
cdr3_nt: TGCAGCGTTGGGACACAACCCTACGAGCAGTACTTC

v_call: TRBV10-3
clone_size: NA
d_call: NA
cdr3_length: 14
j_call: TRBJ2-7
cdr3_aa: CAISEPLRGYEQYF
cdr3_nt: TGTGCCATCAGTGAGCCCCTCAGGGGCTACGAGCAGTACTTC

v_call: TRBV29-1
clone_size: few
d_call: NA
cdr3_length: 14
j_call: TRBJ1-2
cdr3_aa: CSVADSKLSYGYTF
cdr3_nt: TGCAGCGTCGCGGACAGTAAACTATCTTATGGCTACACCTTC

v_call: TRBV10-3
clone_size: NA
d_call: TRBD1
cdr3_length: 14
j_call: TRBJ2-4
cdr3_aa: CAIRKRTGDGIQYF
cdr3_nt: TGTGCCATCAGGAAAAGGACAGGGGACGGCATTCAGTACTTC

v_call: TRBV5-6
clone_size: few
d_call: NA
cdr3_length: 13
j_call: TRBJ1-2
cdr3_aa: CASSLQEVGGYTF
cdr3_nt: TGTGCCAGCAGCTTACAAGAAGTAGGCGGCTACACCTTC

v_call: TRBV4-2
clone_size: NA
d_call: TRBD2
cdr3_length: 17
j_call: TRBJ2-5
cdr3_aa: CASSQFPIAGGQETQYF
cdr3_nt: TGTGCCAGCAGCCAATTTCCAATAGCGGGGGGGCAGGAGACCCAGTACTTC

v_call: TRBV6-6
clone_size: NA
d_call: NA
cdr3_length: 16
j_call: TRBJ2-4
cdr3_aa: CASSYRGEGAKNIQYF
cdr3_nt: TGTGCCAGCAGTTATAGGGGGGAAGGGGCCAAAAACATTCAGTACTTC